A single sample gave rise to the 14 T cell receptor beta chains below, sequenced in a study of cytomegalovirus exposure and HLA in healthy donors. Vbeta (60) and Jbeta (13) primers were used in the PCR. The repertoire was sequenced with immunoSEQ multiplex PCR; TCRdb's copy has only in-frame clones and lacks some. The sample has 140,000 or so clones, roughly 76% seen once. Sample: PBMCs. The receptors were gathered from a female donor in good health and CMV-seronegative.

The chain joins TRBV5-1 to TRBJ1-2; D gene unclear. Trimming shortened V by 2 bases and J by 0 bases, and 11 bases separated the two germline ends. Per the germline V gene, CDR1 is SGHRS and CDR2 is YFSETQ. This CDR3 has 15 amino acids. Here the CDR3 reads CASSFDTFSNYGYTF. CDR3 DNA sequence: TGCGCCAGCAGCTTCGACACCTTTTCTAACTATGGCTACACCTTC.

The rearrangement uses TRBV28 and TRBJ1-1, with 11 nucleotides matching TRBD1. From germline, CDR1 is MDHEN and CDR2 SYDVKM. J gave up 1 base and V 1 base, and 5 bases lay outside the gene matches. This CDR3 spans 17 amino acids. CDR3: CASSLLRTGGANTEAFF. CDR3 sequence (DNA): TGTGCCAGCAGTTTATTGAGGACAGGGGGCGCGAACACTGAAGCTTTCTTT.

This chain connects TRBV9 to TRBJ1-1; D gene unclear. The CDR3 is 14 amino acids. Germline V gene data show CDR1 as SGDLS and CDR2 as YYNGEE. The V end lost 1 base, the J end lost 0 bases, and 7 bases lay between the germline ends. CDR3 sequence: CASSVSPVNTEAFF. CDR3 bases: TGTGCCAGCAGCGTATCTCCCGTGAACACTGAAGCTTTCTTT.

The V and J genes are TRBV28 and TRBJ2-7; 8 bases are a match to TRBD2. J gave up 4 bases and V 5 bases, and 13 bases lay outside the gene matches. The CDR3 runs to 16 residues. From germline, CDR1 is MDHEN and CDR2 SYDVKM. The CDR3 DNA reads as TGTGCCAGCAGTAGCGTCTACGAGCGGGAGAGTTACGAGCAGTACTTC. The encoded protein is CASSSVYERESYEQYF.

This clone was observed a handful of times. V is TRBV10-1 and J is TRBJ2-1; D might be TRBD2 (6 bases). This CDR3 region has 14 residues. CDR1 WNHNN and CDR2 SYGVQD come from the germline V gene (reference sequence). V was pared by 5 bases and J by 3 bases, with 11 bases between. The CDR3 protein is CASSKSSVYNEQFF. The CDR3 DNA sequence: TGCGCCAGCAGTAAATCTAGCGTCTACAATGAGCAGTTCTTC.

The chain employs TRBV5-1 and TRBJ2-7; TRBD2 agrees at 8 bases. The CDR3 extends over 17 amino acids. Losses at the gene ends were 3 bases for V and 0 bases for J; bases not matched to a gene: 11. Germline-derived CDR1 and CDR2 are SGHRS and YFSETQ. The DNA for the CDR3 is TGCGCCAGCAGCTCGGGACCAGCGGGAGTCCTCTCCTACGAGCAGTACTTC. It specifies CASSSGPAGVLSYEQYF.

The chain couples TRBV28 to TRBJ2-7, with 14 positions matching TRBD2. Germline CDR1 MDHEN, CDR2 SYDVKM. The CDR3 has 14 residues. The J segment lost 3 bases and the V segment lost 7 bases, leaving 2 bases of the junction unmatched. DNA for the CDR3: TGTGCCAGCACGGGACTAGCGGGAGTCTACGAGCAGTACTTC. This codes for CASTGLAGVYEQYF.

This clone was counted between two and nine times. The rearrangement links TRBV14 to TRBJ1-4; perhaps TRBD1 as D (6 bases). Germline-derived CDR1 and CDR2 are SGHDN and FVKESK. V lost 3 bases and J 8 bases, leaving 7 bases between the germline ends. This CDR3 has 12 residues. The CDR3 sequence: CASSQTGEKLFF. The CDR3 region has the DNA TGTGCCAGCAGCCAGACAGGCGAAAAACTGTTTTTT.

The chain joins TRBV15 to TRBJ2-7; no reliable D call. The CDR3 runs 12 residues. V lost 4 bases to trimming and J lost 1 base, with 5 bases between them. Germline V gives CDR1 LNHNV, CDR2 YYDKDF (reference sequence). CDR3 sequence reads: CATSTESYEQYF. DNA of the CDR3: TGTGCCACCAGCACCGAGTCCTACGAGCAGTACTTC.

This clone was seen only a few times. The chain carries TRBV6-6 and TRBJ2-7, with TRBD2 matching over 11 bases. Germline trimming cut 6 bases from V and 5 bases from J; bases unmatched to any gene: 9. Per the germline V gene, CDR1 is MNHNY and CDR2 is SVGAGI (reference sequence). The CDR3 runs to 15 residues. The CDR3 DNA follows: TGTGCCAGCAGGCGTATAGCGGGAGGGCCCCACGAGCAGTACTTC. It translates to CASRRIAGGPHEQYF.

V usage is TRBV19 and J usage is TRBJ1-5, with D possibly TRBD1 on 5 matching bases. The CDR3 loop spans 16 amino acids. CDR1 and CDR2 from the germline V gene are LNHDA and SQIVND (reference sequence). V was trimmed by 5 bases and J by 5 bases, leaving 19 bases between them. The CDR3 sequence is CASSGRGGVGDQPQHF. CDR3 nucleotide sequence: TGTGCCAGTAGTGGCCGGGGGGGAGTTGGGGATCAGCCCCAGCATTTT.

This clone was recorded once. The chain employs TRBV5-1 and TRBJ2-1; TRBD2 aligns across 7 bases. The CDR3 is made up of 16 amino acids. J gave up 4 bases and V 2 bases, and 9 bases lay outside the gene matches. From germline, CDR1 is SGHRS and CDR2 YFSETQ. The CDR3 spells CASSFRKLAKYNEQFF. The CDR3 DNA reads TGCGCCAGCAGCTTTAGGAAACTAGCGAAATACAATGAGCAGTTCTTC.

This clone came up once. V gene TRBV29-1 combines with J gene TRBJ2-5; D may be TRBD2 (8 bases). The DNA end favors TRBJ2-7, so the J call may be wrong. This CDR3 is 14 amino acids long. Germline CDR1 is SQVTM and CDR2 is ANQGSEA. The CDR3 is CSVAGGGQSYEQYF. The CDR3 bases are TGCAGCGTTGCCGGGGGGGGACAGTCCTACGAGCAGTACTTC.

This clone was seen more than once but under ten times. The chain employs TRBV28 and TRBJ2-5, with D possibly being TRBD1 (6 bases). V was cut by 4 bases and J by 7 bases, with 22 bases left in between. CDR1 and CDR2 from the germline V gene are MDHEN and SYDVKM. CDR3 length: 16 residues. The CDR3: CASSSQTGPLPGTQYF. The CDR3 bases are TGTGCCAGCAGTTCCCAAACAGGGCCCCTTCCGGGGACCCAGTACTTC.